This is a list of T cell receptor beta chains from one sample in a study of blood T cells in healthy people across ages. One entry per CDR3 protein results from TCRdb running MiXCR on the 5' RACE reads. This table holds hundreds of thousands of distinct CDR3 sequences, more than 55% found once. The specimen sequenced was blood. The receptors come from a man between 35 and 55 years old in good health. The CDR3 runs from the conserved cysteine through the conserved F or W. The order of the fields is J gene, D gene, V gene, clone size, CDR3 DNA, CDR3 protein. D genes are given only for firm matches. Not every row has a clone size; where given, it reads once, few, many or a size class.

TRBJ2-5	.	TRBV4-1	few	TGCGCCAGCAGCCAAGAAGAGTCAGGCCTCCAAGAGACCCAGTACTTC	CASSQEESGLQETQYF
TRBJ1-1	.	TRBV13	once	TGTGCCAGCAGGCGAGGGACCACACGTGAAGCTTTCTTT	CASRRGTTREAFF
TRBJ2-1	TRBD2	TRBV24-1	.	TGTGCCACCAGTGAACCGACCTCTAGCGGGGGGGCCTCGGTCAATGAGCAGTTCTTC	CATSEPTSSGGASVNEQFF
TRBJ2-2	.	TRBV9	.	TGTGCCAGCAAAGAGGCGCCGAACACCGGGGAGCTGTTTTTT	CASKEAPNTGELFF
TRBJ2-1	TRBD2	TRBV29-1	.	TGCAGCGTTGAAGATTGGCTTGGGGGGGAGTCCGTCTACAATGAGCAGTTCTTC	CSVEDWLGGESVYNEQFF
TRBJ2-1	TRBD2	TRBV28	few	TGTGCCAGCAGCCTAGGACTAGCCTACAATGAGCAGTTCTTC	CASSLGLAYNEQFF
TRBJ2-7	TRBD2	TRBV7-9	.	TGTGCCAGCAGCTTGGGCGGGAGTTTTCAGTACTTC	CASSLGGSFQYF
TRBJ2-1	TRBD2	TRBV4-2	.	TGTGCCAGCAGCCGGGGACTAGCGGGAGGTTCCCACAATGAGCAGTTCTTC	CASSRGLAGGSHNEQFF
TRBJ2-7	.	TRBV9	.	TGTGCCAGCAGCGTAGAGGGGGGAGGGGGATACGAGCAGTACTTC	CASSVEGGGGYEQYF
TRBJ2-2	.	TRBV27	.	TGTGCCAGCAGTTCCCCCTCGACAGCGAACACCGGGGAGCTGTTTTTT	CASSSPSTANTGELFF
TRBJ2-7	TRBD1	TRBV24-1	once	TGTGCCACCAGTGAGCCCAGGACCGGGACAGGGGGCAATGAGCAGTACTTC	CATSEPRTGTGGNEQYF
TRBJ2-6	TRBD1	TRBV25-1	.	TGTGCCAGCAGTGCGTCCGGGACAGGGTTTACTTTCTCAGGGGCCAACGTCCTGACTTTC	CASSASGTGFTFSGANVLTF
TRBJ2-1	TRBD2	TRBV7-9	.	TGTGCCAGCAGCCATCCGGGACTAGCGGGTTTTAATGAGCAGTTCTTC	CASSHPGLAGFNEQFF
TRBJ1-1	.	TRBV7-9	.	TGTGCCAGCAGCTTGGACGGTGAAGCTTTCTTT	CASSLDGEAFF
TRBJ2-7	TRBD2	TRBV15	.	TGTGCCACCAGCAGAGGGGCTAGCGGATCCTACGAGCAGTACTTC	CATSRGASGSYEQYF
TRBJ2-7	.	TRBV12-3/TRBV12-4	few	TGTGCCAGCAGTTTAGCGGGCAGGAACGAGCAGTACTTC	CASSLAGRNEQYF
TRBJ2-7	TRBD1	TRBV5-4	.	TGTGCCAGCAGTCGACAGGGGAGTCGCGAGCAGTACTTC	CASSRQGSREQYF
TRBJ2-5	.	TRBV7-2	.	TGTGCCAGCTCCCCGTTACAGGGATCACAAGAGACCCAGTACTTC	CASSPLQGSQETQYF
TRBJ2-7	.	TRBV28	.	TGTGCCAGCAAGGGCATGATGGGTTTACACGAGCAGTACTTC	CASKGMMGLHEQYF
TRBJ1-2	.	TRBV29-1	.	TGCAGCGCCGTCGACACCGGATGGAGCTACACCTTC	CSAVDTGWSYTF
TRBJ2-1	TRBD1	TRBV7-9	.	TGTGCCAGTCTCCATTGGGACAGGGCTCAAGAGACCCAGTTCTTC	CASLHWDRAQETQFF
TRBJ1-2	.	TRBV20-1	.	TGCAGTGCTACCCATGGCTACACCTTC	CSATHGYTF
TRBJ2-7	.	TRBV2	.	TGTGCCAGCAGCCCGACAGCGGGCGAGCAGTACTTC	CASSPTAGEQYF
TRBJ1-1	.	TRBV7-9	.	TGTGCCAGCAGCACCCGAAACACTGAAGCTTTCTTT	CASSTRNTEAFF
TRBJ2-7	.	TRBV12-3/TRBV12-4	few	TGTGCCAGCAGTTTATGGTTGGGTCGAGGGGCCGAGGGCTACGAGCAGTACTTC	CASSLWLGRGAEGYEQYF
TRBJ2-5	.	TRBV2	.	TGTGCCAGCAGTGAGCGGGGCAGCACTCAAGAGACCCAGTATTTC	CASSERGSTQETQYF
TRBJ2-1	.	TRBV4-2	.	TGTGCCAGCAGCCAAGATAGGGCCGGAGGGGGGCCCTACAATGAGCAGTTCTTC	CASSQDRAGGGPYNEQFF
TRBJ1-6	.	TRBV6-2/TRBV6-3	few	TGTGCCAGCAGTTACGGGACGCCACCCCTCCACTTT	CASSYGTPPLHF
TRBJ2-1	.	TRBV11-2	few	TGTGCCAGCCAGCGTGGGGAAGGACAGTATCAGTTCTTC	CASQRGEGQYQFF
TRBJ2-3	TRBD1	TRBV5-1	.	TGCGCCAGCAGCTTACAGGGACAGGGCACAGATACGCAGTATTTT	CASSLQGQGTDTQYF
TRBJ2-5	TRBD1	TRBV20-1	few	TGCAGTGCTCCCACGGGACAGATAGAGACCCAGTACTTC	CSAPTGQIETQYF
TRBJ2-2	.	TRBV3-1	.	TGTGCCAGCAGCCAAGAAGTACCGACAGTCGTAACCGGGGAGCTGTTTTTT	CASSQEVPTVVTGELFF
TRBJ2-7	TRBD2	TRBV20-1	few	TGCAGTGCTAGTTCTGCTAGCGGGACCACCTACGAGCAGTACTTC	CSASSASGTTYEQYF
TRBJ2-3	.	TRBV6-5	.	TGTGCCAGCAGTTACGTAAGAACCGGCGGGGATACGCAGTATTTT	CASSYVRTGGDTQYF
TRBJ2-7	.	TRBV11-2	.	TGTGCCAGCAGCCCCCTCACACGGATCTCGGGCGACGAGCAGTACTTC	CASSPLTRISGDEQYF
TRBJ2-3	.	TRBV6-5	.	TGTGCCGTCCGGGAAGGGACAGATACGCAGTATTTT	CAVREGTDTQYF
TRBJ2-1	TRBD1	TRBV6-1	.	TGTGCCAGCAGTGGAACCGGGACAGGGGGCTCCAATGAGCAGTTCTTC	CASSGTGTGGSNEQFF
TRBJ2-7	.	TRBV4-3	.	TGCGCCAGCAGCCCCACAAAGGTTGTGGGATTAAGCTCCTACGAGCAGTACTTC	CASSPTKVVGLSSYEQYF
TRBJ2-5	.	TRBV14	.	TGTGCCAGCAGCCAAGTGTCAGAGACCCAGTACTTC	CASSQVSETQYF
TRBJ1-5	TRBD1	TRBV7-2	.	TGTGCCAGCAGCCGCGACTCCACAGGGGGCGGTTTGGGACAGCCCCAGCATTTT	CASSRDSTGGGLGQPQHF
TRBJ2-7	.	TRBV12-3/TRBV12-4	few	TGTGCCAGTGGCCCATTAGGAGATACCTACGAGCAGTACTTC	CASGPLGDTYEQYF
TRBJ1-1	.	TRBV13	few	TGTGCCAGCAGCTTAGGGCCCGGGGACACTGAAGCTTTCTTT	CASSLGPGDTEAFF
TRBJ2-5	TRBD2	TRBV20-1	.	TGCAGTGCTAGAGTAGCGGGGGTTGTGGAGACCCAGTACTTC	CSARVAGVVETQYF
TRBJ1-2	TRBD1	TRBV4-2	.	TGTGCCAGCAGCCCCCTGCTAGGCAGGGGGGATAACAATGGCAACACCTTC	CASSPLLGRGDNNGNTF
TRBJ1-2	TRBD1	TRBV5-4	few	TGTGCCAGCAGCGCGGGACAGGAGGTCTATGGCTACACCTTC	CASSAGQEVYGYTF
TRBJ2-7	TRBD1	TRBV12-3/TRBV12-4	once	TGTGCCAGCAGTTTATCAGGGACAGGGGGCGCTGGGCAGTACTTC	CASSLSGTGGAGQYF
TRBJ2-7	.	TRBV5-6	.	TGTGCCAGCACCGGACAACAGGTATACAAGGAGCAGTACTTC	CASTGQQVYKEQYF
TRBJ1-5	TRBD1	TRBV5-5	.	TGTGCCAGCAGCTTGGAAGGGACGCCGGGACAGGGTTTTGCCCAGCATTTT	CASSLEGTPGQGFAQHF